This TCR beta chain is from a study of cytomegalovirus exposure and HLA in healthy donors (dated by TCRdb to 2016 to 2017). The study in broad terms: An earlier analysis of more than 550 of the donors reported over 250 Gb of sequence data and some 110 million unique TCR beta sequences obtained from around 190 million T cells. An earlier analysis of around 640 of the donors used high-throughput TCR beta sequencing to judge whether each TCR beta V gene segment behaved as functional or pseudogenic. Both class I and class II loci were covered by HLA typing, at four-digit resolution. Among the approximately 430 genotyped donors, about 83% belonged to the genetic ancestry cluster associated with self-reported Caucasian donors. The study aimed to test whether signatures of past pathogen exposure could be identified by cataloging public T cell receptors. Across some 400 genotyped donors of the cohort, an average of roughly 250,000 unique TCR beta nucleotide sequences per donor were sequenced, and 15% to 20% of those sequences were non-productive. A separate validation cohort of roughly 110 different subjects was used in addition to the 666-subject first cohort. The number of typed donors differed by locus: about 620-630 for A, B, C, DRB1 and DQB1; roughly 510 for DQA1; approximately 610 for DPA1; and about 450 for DPB1. An early release covering just under 650 HLA-typed donors comprised around 300 gigabases of sequencing data and roughly 85 million unique TCR sequences. In a later analysis, previously published TCR beta repertoires from 666 donors were re-analyzed and high-resolution HLA genotyping was added so that TCR occurrence patterns could be studied. Donor age, sex, ethnicity and CMV serostatus were collected together with the repertoire data. The study profiled the T cell repertoires of about 640 subjects by immunosequencing and related them to cytomegalovirus serostatus. In the later analysis, no new phenotypic data were used to find candidate immune exposures; instead, reliance was placed on TCR beta sequences and their occurrence across donors. To predict cytomegalovirus infection status, the study brought together high-throughput TCR immunosequencing, statistical association of individual TCRs with disease status, and machine learning. A later genetic analysis used genome-wide SNP genotypes for about three fifths of the 666 donors, treating that subset as a discovery cohort. Roughly five DR-DQ haplotypes were handled as single units for association and clustering because linkage in the cohort was strong. All discovery cohort repertoires had been generated on a single sequencing platform. The paper as a whole reports these results and caveats: In an earlier analysis of 500 to 650 of the donors, most TCR beta V segments appeared in productive rearrangements about 90% or about 30% of the time, broadly matching IMGT annotations. The study listed 164 TCR beta chains as associated with cytomegalovirus. A further reported finding was that TCR beta sequences accurately predicted the HLA-A and HLA-B alleles for most subjects in the first cohort. Most TCR sequences were seen in very few donors, while some public TCRs were found in many individuals. A later analysis found that TCR association rates varied across HLA loci, with DRB1 alleles showing the most associated TCRs and HLA-C alleles the fewest. In a later genetic analysis, fewer N-insertions in productive TCRs were reported among donors in an Asian-associated ancestry cluster than the approximately 630-donor mean. Some IMGT-functional V segments, including TRBV6-2 and TRBV6-3, could not be told apart with the 87-base-pair reads, so those segments were excluded. Sequencing depth was assumed to be roughly uniform across donors in the presence/absence analyses, though that assumption may not hold. Most CMV-associated TCR beta chains appeared to be HLA-restricted in a later analysis, and the HLA associations seemed to be driven largely by CMV exposure. A cluster of highly shared sequence variants was judged likely to be a technical artifact of the sequencing pipeline. Correlated functional status among segregating V segments might reflect linkage disequilibrium, but an unknown experimental factor could not be ruled out. A later analysis reported that several top co-occurrence clusters appeared linked to parvovirus B19, influenza, CMV and Epstein-Barr virus. For the cohort, immune exposure information was limited to CMV serostatus. Cytomegalovirus status was reported to be diagnosed by the classifier with high specificity and sensitivity in both the original and validation cohorts. In a later analysis, HLA-associated TCR beta chains showed more clonal expansion and lower generation probabilities than non-associated chains that were equally common. At a false discovery rate of 0.05, a later analysis linked 16,951 TCR beta sequences to specific HLA alleles. The authors suggested that the approach could potentially be generalized to other disease states and immunological phenotypes. When HLA alleles, especially DR and DQ, strongly co-occurred, attributing TCR associations to individual alleles was difficult. A later genetic analysis associated a missense DCLRE1C variant with V-gene and J-gene trimming of TCR beta chains, and an independent cohort replicated the association. Some 16 rarely observed V segments, including chromosome 9 orphons, were excluded from the earlier analysis of approximately 500 of the donors because counts were too low. The cohort was sequenced for TCR beta chains only, and without alpha or paired-chain data the features that could be detected were limited. In vitro tests confirmed that three of the cytomegalovirus-associated TCR beta chains recognize cytomegalovirus antigens. HLA typing was unavailable for some donors at each locus, so association tests used only the typed subset.

As for this clone: It has no known antigen specificity. Qualities for individual bases were not recorded, and no much larger clone is one base off.

The CDR3, cysteine through phenylalanine, is 14 amino acids long. Only the CDR3 portion is preserved as DNA: 42 bases, with reading frame beginning at the first base. CDR1 SNHLY and CDR2 FYNNEI were looked up in the germline V gene. The junction shows trimming of 6 bases on V and 2 bases on J, and the gene matches do not reach 2 bases of it. The cohort comprised some 680 healthy bone marrow donors. All cohort members were sampled while nominally healthy, although unrecorded immune exposures were likely present. The donor was CMV seropositive and belonged to the group of 250 to 300 seropositive cohort members. A peripheral blood sample was collected from each donor, and TCR beta sequencing was performed on peripheral blood mononuclear cells. The Qiagen DNeasy Blood Extraction Kit was used to extract genomic DNA from the blood cell samples. The library was built by means of the immunoSEQ multiplex PCR assay. A mixture of 60 forward primers for TCR Vbeta segments and 13 reverse primers for TCR Jbeta segments was used in the multiplex PCR. The CDR3 region of rearranged TCR beta genes was amplified from genomic DNA by a multiplex PCR assay. The Illumina HiSeq System was used to sequence the amplified TCR beta libraries as 87-base-pair reads. The study's processing was this. A later analysis counted some 80 million unique TCR beta chains across the 650 to 700 repertoires, and roughly 9.9 million of these chains were shared by at least two donors. Raw reads were error-corrected and collapsed into unique sequences with a nearest-neighbor algorithm that merged closely related sequences to remove PCR and sequencing errors. Alignment of CDR3 sequences to IMGT reference sequences was used to assign V, D and J gene segments. For a sequence to be retained, a match of at least six nucleotides to both a V gene segment and a J gene segment was required. Rearrangements were called productive when the CDR3 lacked stop codons and stayed in frame with V and J; all others were non-productive. Following IMGT convention, CDR3 was defined as the stretch from the second conserved V-encoded cysteine up to the conserved J-encoded phenylalanine. Sequences without an unambiguous match to a single V gene segment were excluded from the earlier analysis of approximately 560 of the donors. In an earlier analysis of several hundred of the donors, a V segment was called functional when productive rearrangements were above 56.7%, and segregating when the standard deviation between donors exceeded 5%. To diagnose cytomegalovirus status from the catalog of TCR beta chain sequences, a statistical classification framework was built. In a later analysis, V and J genes were assigned by comparing TCR nucleotide sequences against IMGT/GENE-DB human TR gene sequences. Using the TCRdist pipeline, a later analysis assigned CDR3 sequences along with most-parsimonious VDJ recombination scenarios. In a later analysis, each TCR beta chain was defined by its CDR3 amino acid sequence together with its V-gene family, and reads without a unique V-gene family were excluded. A later analysis removed 592 highly shared, low-generation-probability nucleotide sequences to deal with suspected cross-contamination and a sequencing artifact. In a later analysis, a clonal expansion index was calculated for each public chain from normalized within-repertoire ranks of inferred template counts. In a later analysis, generation probabilities were computed with a VDJ recombination model fitted to out-of-frame rearrangements, and the resulting probabilities were checked against IGoR. A later analysis scored TCR-TCR, TCR-HLA and TCR-CMV co-occurrence with hypergeometric tests, applying a repertoire-size bias correction to TCR pairs. False discovery rates were estimated in a later analysis by permuting HLA or CMV assignments 20 times. In a later analysis, co-occurring TCRs were grouped using DBSCAN, with TCRdist sequence similarity added in when clustering inside HLA-allele-positive subsets. For co-occurrence clustering, repertoires with fewer than 30,000 or more than 120,000 public chains were excluded, along with roughly five repertoires with anomalous nucleotide sharing. TCRdb limited this immuneACCESS table to in-frame rearrangements with V and J called. A share of clones is missing; checked studies link under half to unresolved V genes, and the rest is unexplained. From that table come the V and J calls and clone size; the DNA was used to work out D and trimming. A total of around 110,000 clones appear in this sample, around three quarters of them only once. The ten most abundant clones make up 3% of the sample.

The sequence came from a woman under 30 in good health and CMV-seropositive. The chain employs TRBV2 and TRBJ1-5, and TRBD1 matches 9 of the central bases. The sequenced sample consisted of PBMCs. The CDR3 protein is CASRDRGGNQPQHF. The DNA reads TGTGCCAGCAGGGACAGGGGAGGCAATCAGCCCCAGCATTTT.